This T cell receptor (beta chain) is drawn from a study of cytomegalovirus exposure and HLA in healthy donors. The CDR3 spans 13 residues. The V gene's germline CDR1 is SGHTA and CDR2 FQGNSA. Trimming removed 1 base from V and 7 bases from J, with 11 bases in between. This clone was observed a few times. Its antigen is not known. Whole-study results and caveats: In an earlier analysis, in under 700 donors, most V segments appeared productive either ~90% or ~30% of the time.

The PCR made use of 60 Vbeta and 13 Jbeta primers. The data were produced by immunoSEQ multiplex PCR, yet TCRdb's version contains in-frame clones alone and is incomplete. The sample has about 150,000 clones; roughly three fifths are singletons. This clonotype was sampled from a woman aged 55-69 years in good health and CMV-seronegative. The sample was PBMCs. The genes are TRBV7-2 and TRBJ2-7; maybe TRBD1 (5 bases). CDR3 loop: CASSLVAQGEQYF. The CDR3 nucleotides read TGTGCCAGCAGCTTAGTGGCCCAGGGAGAGCAGTACTTC. Using reference TRBV7-2 and TRBJ2-7 for the parts outside the CDR3, the full variable domain is GAGVSQSPSNKVTEKGKDVELRCDPISGHTALYWYRQSLGQGLEFLIYFQGNSAPDKSGLPSDRFSAERTGGSVSTLTIQRTQQEDSAVYLCASSLVAQGEQYFGPGTRLTVT.